Listed below are T cell receptor beta chains from one sample, sequenced in a study of blood T cells in healthy people across ages. Via MiXCR, TCRdb re-called the 5' RACE reads, giving one row per CDR3 protein. Here the sample spans more than 500,000 distinct CDR3 sequences, about 26% being singletons. In addition, the sample was reused for a study of T cells of mothers and their children.

Sequencing input: blood. Source of these receptors: a boy between 2 and 10 years old in good health. The CDR3 runs from the conserved cysteine through the conserved F or W. D genes are given only for firm matches. Clone size is shown for a subset of rows, as once, few, many or a class of expanded clone.

clone size,CDR3 length,D gene,J gene,V gene,CDR3 protein,CDR3 DNA
-,14,-,TRBJ2-4,TRBV12-3/TRBV12-4,CASSLTRKKNIQYF,TGTGCCAGCAGTTTGACAAGAAAAAAAAACATTCAGTACTTC
-,14,TRBD1,TRBJ1-5,TRBV27,CASSSQGANQPQHF,TGTGCCAGCAGTTCTCAGGGGGCGAATCAGCCCCAGCATTTT
-,16,TRBD1,TRBJ2-1,TRBV14,CASSVIRTGGKNEQFF,TGTGCCAGCAGCGTGATCAGGACAGGGGGCAAGAATGAGCAGTTCTTC
-,14,-,TRBJ2-4,TRBV7-9,CATGQSSGKNIQYF,TGTGCCACCGGACAGTCTAGCGGCAAAAACATTCAGTACTTC
few,10,-,TRBJ2-7,TRBV29-1,CSVVIGEQYF,TGCAGCGTTGTTATCGGCGAGCAGTACTTC
few,12,TRBD2,TRBJ2-7,TRBV4-2,CASSHGGGEQYF,TGTGCCAGCAGCCATGGCGGGGGCGAGCAGTACTTC
-,15,TRBD1,TRBJ2-2,TRBV30,CAWSVQGADTGELFF,TGTGCCTGGAGTGTACAGGGGGCTGACACCGGGGAGCTGTTTTTT
-,16,-,TRBJ2-3,TRBV7-6,CASSSRGLLGSDTQYF,TGTGCCAGCAGCTCGAGGGGTTTATTAGGTTCAGATACGCAGTATTTT
-,17,TRBD1,TRBJ2-7,TRBV7-6,CASSLSRYRGDSYEQYF,TGTGCCAGCAGCTTATCGCGGTACAGGGGGGACTCCTACGAGCAGTACTTC
few,13,-,TRBJ1-2,TRBV20-1,CSFPDPDNYGYTF,TGCAGTTTTCCCGACCCAGATAACTATGGCTACACCTTC
-,15,TRBD2,TRBJ2-7,TRBV7-9,CASSLGTTFSYKQYF,TGTGCCAGCAGCCTAGGGACTACGTTCTCCTACAAGCAGTACTTC
-,15,TRBD1,TRBJ2-3,TRBV5-1,CASSFATGGTDTQYF,TGCGCCAGCAGCTTCGCAACAGGGGGAACAGATACGCAGTATTTT
-,14,TRBD2,TRBJ2-5,TRBV2,CASSGRTSVETQYF,TGTGCCAGCAGTGGGCGGACTAGCGTAGAGACCCAGTACTTC
-,19,TRBD2,TRBJ2-2,TRBV12-3/TRBV12-4,CASTTGTSGTGTLWRELFF,TGTGCCAGCACCACCGGGACTAGCGGGACGGGTACCCTTTGGAGGGAGCTGTTTTTT
-,16,-,TRBJ1-3,TRBV6-5,CASSYSEGLSGNTIYF,TGTGCCAGCAGTTACTCGGAAGGCCTCTCTGGAAACACCATATATTTT
few,15,-,TRBJ2-7,TRBV10-3,CAISESGGGEYEQYF,TGTGCCATCAGTGAGTCGGGAGGGGGGGAGTACGAGCAGTACTTC
few,17,-,TRBJ2-7,TRBV6-1,CASSPRAGGGLSYEQYF,TGTGCCAGCAGTCCCCGAGCCGGAGGGGGGCTCTCCTACGAGCAGTACTTC
-,16,TRBD1,TRBJ2-5,TRBV20-1,CSAQQAGTGAEETQYF,TGCAGTGCGCAACAGGCCGGGACAGGGGCGGAAGAGACCCAGTACTTC
many,14,-,TRBJ2-5,TRBV29-1,CSVTKTTVQETQYF,TGCAGCGTAACCAAGACGACAGTACAAGAGACCCAGTACTTC
-,13,-,TRBJ1-6,TRBV21-1,CASTGWADSPLHF,TGTGCCAGCACAGGGTGGGCGGATTCACCCCTCCACTTT
-,14,TRBD2,TRBJ2-5,TRBV20-1,CSAATGGPDETQYF,TGCAGTGCAGCCACGGGAGGGCCGGATGAGACCCAGTACTTC
-,15,TRBD2,TRBJ2-5,TRBV20-1,CSARDQKRGEETQYF,TGCAGTGCTAGAGATCAGAAGCGGGGGGAAGAGACCCAGTACTTC
-,13,-,TRBJ1-1,TRBV29-1,CSAWALGNTEAFF,TGCAGCGCCTGGGCGTTGGGGAACACTGAAGCTTTCTTT